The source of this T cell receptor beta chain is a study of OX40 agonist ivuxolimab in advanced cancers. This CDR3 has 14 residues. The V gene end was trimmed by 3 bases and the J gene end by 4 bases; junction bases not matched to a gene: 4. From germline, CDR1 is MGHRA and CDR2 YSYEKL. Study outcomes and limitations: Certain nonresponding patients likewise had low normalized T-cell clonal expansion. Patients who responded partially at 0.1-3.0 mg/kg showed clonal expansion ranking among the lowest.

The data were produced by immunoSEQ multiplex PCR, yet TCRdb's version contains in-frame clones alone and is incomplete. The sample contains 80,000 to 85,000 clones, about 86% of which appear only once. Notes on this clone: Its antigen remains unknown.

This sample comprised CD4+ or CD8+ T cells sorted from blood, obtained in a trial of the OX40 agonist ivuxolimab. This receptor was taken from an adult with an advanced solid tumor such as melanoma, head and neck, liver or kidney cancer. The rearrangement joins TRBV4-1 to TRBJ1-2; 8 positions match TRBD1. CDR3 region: CASSQVTGVYGYTF. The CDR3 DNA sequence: TGCGCCAGCAGCCAGGTGACAGGGGTCTATGGCTACACCTTC.